One and the same sample provided the 28 T cell receptor beta chains below, sequenced in a study of CD8+CD57+ T cells in acquired aplastic anemia. Flow cytometry had shown expanded CD8+CD57+ cells in the patients chosen for sequencing. For CDR3 and TCR beta VDJ profiling, genomic DNA was the template used. MiXCR was run by TCRdb on the reads, yielding one entry per CDR3 protein. Here the sample spans about 470,000 distinct CDR3 sequences, approximately 32% being singletons. The specimen was sorted CD4+, CD8+, or CD8+CD57+ T cells (not recorded which) from PBMCs. These receptors originate from a human donor with aplastic anemia.

This chain connects TRBV10-3 to TRBJ2-7; 8 bases are a match to TRBD2. The length of the CDR3 is 13 residues. V shed 10 bases and J 3 bases; nucleotides not matched to a gene: 8. Germline V gives CDR1 ENHRY, CDR2 SYGVKD. Here the CDR3 DNA reads TGTGCCAGCAGGTCCGGGGGGGACTACGAGCAGTACTTC. Protein: CASRSGGDYEQYF.

This clonotype showed up many times. The rearrangement joins TRBV20-1 to TRBJ2-7, with D perhaps given as TRBD1 or TRBD2 (5 bases each). Germline loops: CDR1 DFQATT, CDR2 SNEGSKA (reference sequence). The CDR3 loop spans 14 amino acids. V lost 1 base to trimming and J lost 5 bases, with 15 bases between them. The CDR3 loop reads CSARGGEGSHEQYF. In DNA, the CDR3 is TGCAGTGCTAGAGGCGGAGAGGGGAGCCACGAGCAGTACTTC.

The sample holds many counts of this clonotype. The gene calls are TRBV5-5 and TRBJ1-2; D not certain. The germline gives CDR1 SGHKS, CDR2 YYEKEE (reference sequence). Trimming pared 1 base from V and 3 bases from J, leaving 7 bases between. The length of the CDR3 is 13 residues. CDR3 region: CASSLNGDYGYTF. The CDR3 nucleotides are TGTGCCAGCAGCTTGAACGGAGACTATGGCTACACCTTC.

V usage is TRBV19 and J usage is TRBJ2-2, with 7 bases lining up with TRBD1. Trimming removed 7 bases from V and 5 bases from J; junction bases left unmatched: 10. Germline V gives CDR1 LNHDA, CDR2 SQIVND (reference sequence). The CDR3 extends over 15 amino acids. The CDR3 spells CASNPGAGGTGELFF. CDR3 bases: TGTGCCAGTAACCCCGGGGCAGGGGGAACCGGGGAGCTGTTTTTT.

The V call is TRBV12-3 or TRBV12-4, the J call TRBJ2-2; D gene uncertain. V shed 4 bases and J shed 1 base, with 7 bases lying between them. This CDR3 is built from 14 residues. CDR3 coding DNA: TGTGCCAGCAGTTCCTATATGAACACCGGGGAGCTGTTTTTT. As protein: CASSSYMNTGELFF.

Here the CDR3 DNA reads TGCAGTGCTGGAGTGGCAGTTTATGGCTACACCTTC. Translated: CSAGVAVYGYTF. The chain couples TRBV20-1 to TRBJ1-2; unclear D gene. Germline CDR1 is DFQATT and CDR2 is SNEGSKA (reference sequence). Trimming stripped 5 bases from V and 5 bases from J, with 12 bases between. This CDR3 is 12 amino acids long.

The table lists this clonotype with a few counts. This chain links TRBV7-8 with TRBJ2-1, with 11 bases matching TRBD2. The CDR3 is 15 residues long. The J segment lost 7 bases and the V segment lost 7 bases, leaving 9 bases of the junction unmatched. Per the germline V gene, CDR1 is SGHVS and CDR2 is FQNEAQ. The CDR3 spells CASTAKGLAENEQFF. The CDR3 bases are TGTGCCAGCACCGCAAAGGGACTAGCGGAGAATGAGCAGTTCTTC.

The chain uses TRBV19 and TRBJ2-3; no firm D call. This CDR3 has 12 residues. Trimming removed 6 bases at V and 2 bases at J, with 6 bases between. Per germline, CDR1 LNHDA and CDR2 SQIVND (reference sequence). The CDR3 sequence: CASSGHTDTQYF. The CDR3 nucleotides read TGTGCCAGTAGCGGTCACACAGATACGCAGTATTTT.

This clonotype was counted many times. The rearrangement uses TRBV2 and TRBJ2-7; D not resolved. Germline V CDR1 and CDR2: SNHLY, FYNNEI. This CDR3 is 13 amino acids long. V shed 6 bases and J shed 1 base, with 10 bases lying between them. In nucleotides, the CDR3 is TGTGCCAGCAGGATGACGGCATCCTACGAGCAGTACTTC. Protein sequence: CASRMTASYEQYF. The whole variable domain, remainder taken from reference TRBV2 and TRBJ2-7, is EPEVTQTPSHQVTQMGQEVILRCVPISNHLYFYWYRQILGQKVEFLVSFYNNEISEKSEIFDDQFSVERPDGSNFTLKIRSTKLEDSAMYFCASRMTASYEQYFGPGTRLTVT.

This clonotype was recorded many times. The chain uses TRBV10-3 and TRBJ1-2; D call uncertain. V was trimmed by 4 bases and J by 5 bases, leaving 8 bases between them. The CDR3 covers 12 residues. Per the germline V gene, CDR1 is ENHRY and CDR2 is SYGVKD. The CDR3 protein is CAISAGPYGYTF. The CDR3 DNA is TGTGCCATCAGTGCCGGACCTTATGGCTACACCTTC.

The chain links TRBV20-1 to TRBJ1-4; no clear D gene. The V gene lost 1 base and the J gene lost 2 bases, with 2 bases spanning the gap. Germline loops: CDR1 DFQATT, CDR2 SNEGSKA (reference sequence). The CDR3 runs to 12 residues. The CDR3: CSARGTNEKLFF. The CDR3 coding sequence is TGCAGTGCTAGAGGGACTAATGAAAAACTGTTTTTT.

This clonotype was recorded many times. The rearrangement links TRBV7-2 to TRBJ1-6; D unresolved. Germline V lookup: CDR1 SGHTA, CDR2 FQGNSA. The CDR3 spans 13 residues. V shed 2 bases and J shed 10 bases, with 9 bases lying between them. The CDR3 spells CASSLLVQSPLHF. The DNA of the CDR3 is TGTGCCAGCAGCTTATTAGTTCAGTCACCCCTCCACTTT.

This clonotype was counted between two and nine times. This chain connects TRBV6-1 to TRBJ1-4, with a tentative D call TRBD1 (5 bases). CDR3 length equals 14 residues. Germline values: CDR1 MNHNS, CDR2 SASEGT. The V end was cut by 5 bases, the J end by 3 bases, with 10 bases between. The chain's CDR3 is CASSRQNANEKLFF. In DNA, the CDR3 is TGTGCCAGCAGTCGACAGAATGCTAATGAAAAACTGTTTTTT.

This clonotype showed up just a few times. V and J are TRBV10-3 and TRBJ2-7, with D possibly being TRBD2 (5 bases). Trimming cost V 7 bases and J 3 bases, with 13 bases left between them. Germline CDR1 and CDR2: ENHRY and SYGVKD. CDR3 length equals 13 residues. The CDR3 sequence: CAINSGGSYEQYF. CDR3 coding DNA: TGTGCCATCAACAGCGGTGGTAGCTACGAGCAGTACTTC.

V usage is TRBV11-1 and J usage is TRBJ2-7; maybe TRBD2 (7 bases). Looked up from germline, CDR1 is SGHAT and CDR2 is FQDESV (reference sequence). The V and J ends lost 5 bases and 2 bases respectively, with 19 bases between them. This CDR3 contains 16 residues. The CDR3 sequence: CASSPGRGRGTYEQYF. The CDR3 DNA follows: TGTGCCAGCAGCCCGGGGAGGGGGAGAGGGACCTACGAGCAGTACTTC. Full variable domain (remainder filled in from reference TRBV11-1 and TRBJ2-7): EAEVAQSPRYKITEKSQAVAFWCDPISGHATLYWYRQILGQGPELLVQFQDESVVDDSQLPKDRFSAERLKGVDSTLKIQPAELGDSAMYLCASSPGRGRGTYEQYFGPGTRLTVT.

In the case of this clonotype: A much bigger clone sits one base away, suggesting this may be a read error. The chain employs TRBV20-1 and TRBJ2-7; TRBD1 matches at 10 bases. The V gene's germline CDR1 is DFQATT and CDR2 SNEGSKA (reference sequence). This CDR3 comprises 15 residues. V shed 4 bases, J shed 2 bases, and the junction held 8 bases outside the gene matches. The CDR3 protein is CSAILGTGAPYEQYF. The CDR3 DNA follows: TGCAGTGCTATCCTCGGGACAGGGGCGCCCTACGAGCAGTACTTC.

V and J are TRBV20-1 and TRBJ2-7; 7 bases map to TRBD1. Germline CDR1 is DFQATT and CDR2 is SNEGSKA (reference sequence). CDR3 length equals 14 residues. Trimming cost V 5 bases and J 5 bases; bases outside gene matches: 12. In DNA form, the CDR3 reads TGCAGTGCTCAAAAAGGGGGCATCGGCGACGAGCAGTACTTC. This sequence encodes CSAQKGGIGDEQYF.

This clonotype was counted ten times or more. The chain employs TRBV10-1 and TRBJ2-7; possibly TRBD2 for D (5 bases). Germline CDR1 reads WNHNN; CDR2 reads SYGVQD (reference sequence). The germline V and J ends were trimmed by 5 bases and 1 base, with 15 bases remaining between them. The length of the CDR3 is 15 residues. CDR3 protein: CASSSVGSPSYEQYF. CDR3 bases: TGCGCCAGCAGTTCGGTGGGGAGCCCTTCCTACGAGCAGTACTTC.

This clonotype was counted many times. The chain uses TRBV6-1 and TRBJ1-1; D may be TRBD1 (5 bases). V lost 3 bases, J lost 1 base, and 6 bases lay in between. Germline values: CDR1 MNHNS, CDR2 SASEGT. The CDR3 totals 13 residues. In DNA form, the CDR3 reads TGTGCCAGCAGTGATCAGGGGAACACTGAAGCTTTCTTT. It yields the protein CASSDQGNTEAFF.

The CDR3 is CSARNSQNTEAFF. The CDR3 DNA reads as TGCAGTGCTAGAAACAGCCAGAACACTGAAGCTTTCTTT. V usage is TRBV20-1 and J usage is TRBJ1-1, with D unresolved. The CDR3 spans 13 residues. Germline V gene data show CDR1 as DFQATT and CDR2 as SNEGSKA (reference sequence). Trimming took off 2 bases at V and 1 base at J, with 8 bases between the two ends.

The V call is TRBV20-1, the J call TRBJ1-4, with D perhaps matching TRBD1 (5 bases). V gave up 0 bases and J gave up 2 bases, with 13 bases separating them. CDR1 and CDR2 from the germline V gene are DFQATT and SNEGSKA (reference sequence). The CDR3 length is 16 residues. The CDR3 spells CSARDVSAGTNEKLFF. The CDR3, as DNA: TGCAGTGCTAGAGATGTTTCGGCAGGGACTAATGAAAAACTGTTTTTT.

The rearrangement uses TRBV28 and TRBJ1-6; possible D gene TRBD1, 6 bases. Germline CDR1 MDHEN, CDR2 SYDVKM. This CDR3 has 17 amino acids. V was pared by 3 bases and J by 10 bases, with 22 bases between. CDR3: CASSFVDSGTRKSPLHF. The CDR3 DNA reads as TGTGCCAGCAGTTTTGTTGACTCCGGGACAAGGAAGTCACCCCTCCACTTT.

The table lists this clonotype with many counts. The chain uses TRBV4-3 and TRBJ1-6; D gene ambiguous. CDR3 length: 16 amino acids. Germline V gene lookup returns CDR1 LGHNA and CDR2 YSLEER. V dropped 0 bases and J dropped 8 bases, with 14 bases sitting between them. CDR3 protein: CASSQDGIPWDSPLHF. CDR3 in DNA: TGCGCCAGCAGCCAAGATGGGATCCCCTGGGATTCACCCCTCCACTTT.

This clonotype was detected ten times or more. J is TRBJ1-2 and V is TRBV20-1, with no clear D. Deletions cut 2 bases from V and 4 bases from J, with 8 bases between. The CDR3 is 12 residues long. Germline CDR1 and CDR2: DFQATT and SNEGSKA (reference sequence). The CDR3 DNA reads as TGCAGTGCTAGAAGCAAAAGCTATGGCTACACCTTC. Translating gives CSARSKSYGYTF.

This clonotype appeared a few times. The V call is TRBV12-3 or TRBV12-4, the J call TRBJ2-5; D unclear. CDR3 length: 13 residues. V was cut by 6 bases and J by 5 bases, with 13 bases left in between. The CDR3 nucleotides read TGTGCCAGCAGCCCCGAGCGTTGGGAGACCCAGTACTTC. Translation: CASSPERWETQYF.

To note about this clonotype: A much bigger clone sits one base away, suggesting this may be a read error. The chain couples TRBV11-2 to TRBJ1-5; perhaps TRBD1 as D (5 bases). The CDR3 contains 16 residues. Germline V lookup: CDR1 SGHAT, CDR2 FQNNGV. The CDR3: CTSSLRGARSNQPQHF. CDR3 in DNA: TGTACCAGCAGCTTAAGGGGCGCAAGGAGCAATCAGCCCCAGCATTTT.

This clonotype came up a few times. This rearrangement joins TRBV5-1 to TRBJ1-6; a possible D gene is TRBD1 (6 bases). CDR1 SGHRS and CDR2 YFSETQ come from the germline V gene. This CDR3 region has 16 residues. V lost 0 bases and J lost 6, with 13 bases in between. Written as DNA, the CDR3 is TGCGCCAGCAGCTTGGACGGGGGGCCTAGTAATTCACCCCTCCACTTT. Translating gives CASSLDGGPSNSPLHF.

This chain joins TRBV6-5 and TRBJ1-5; D may be TRBD1 (6 bases). V was cut by 3 bases and J by 9 bases, with 15 bases left in between. Germline CDR1 and CDR2: MNHEY and SVGAGI. This CDR3 region has 14 residues. The CDR3, as DNA: TGTGCCAGCAGTTATACGGGGGCGGCTCGGCCCCAGCATTTT. Protein: CASSYTGAARPQHF.